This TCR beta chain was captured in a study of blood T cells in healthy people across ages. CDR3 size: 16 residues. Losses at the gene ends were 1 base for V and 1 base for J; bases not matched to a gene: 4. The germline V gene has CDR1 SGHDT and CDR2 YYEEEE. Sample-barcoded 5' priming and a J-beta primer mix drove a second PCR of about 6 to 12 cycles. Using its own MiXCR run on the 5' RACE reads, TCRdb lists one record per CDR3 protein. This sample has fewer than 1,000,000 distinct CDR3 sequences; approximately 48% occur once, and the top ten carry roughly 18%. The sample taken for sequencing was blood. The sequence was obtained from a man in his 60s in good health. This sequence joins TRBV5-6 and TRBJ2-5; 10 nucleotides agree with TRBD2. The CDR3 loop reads CASSLWTSGSQETQYF. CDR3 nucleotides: TGTGCCAGCAGCTTGTGGACTAGCGGAAGCCAAGAGACCCAGTACTTC.